The 9 T cell receptor beta chains below were found in one sample sequenced in a study of CD8+ T cells in alopecia areata. This sample's treatment: oral pan-JAK inhibitor, 5-10 mg twice daily. Sequencing relied on a cDNA template that was reverse transcribed from extracted RNA. This table comes from immunoSEQ multiplex PCR, and its TCRdb copy is limited to in-frame clones, with some not included. The sample records 200,000 to 250,000 clones, over 40% being singletons. Sample: CD4+ T cells sorted from blood, taken at roughly week 36, from a patient treated with tofacitinib. The receptor set was obtained from a human donor with alopecia areata.

This chain joins TRBV30 and TRBJ2-1; D unresolved. Trimming took off 8 bases at V and 8 bases at J, with 13 bases between the two ends. The germline gives CDR1 GTSNPN, CDR2 SVGIG (reference sequence). The CDR3 is 11 residues long. The CDR3 DNA reads as TGTGCCAGTGAAGCTGTGGATGAGCAGTTCTTC. Its translation is CASEAVDEQFF.

The chain links TRBV4-1 to TRBJ2-7; no clear D. The V and J ends lost 0 bases and 3 bases respectively, with 12 bases between them. Germline V gives CDR1 MGHRA, CDR2 YSYEKL. The CDR3 consists of 15 residues. CDR3 bases: TGCGCCAGCAGCCAAGAAAGGGCGAAAAGCTACGAGCAGTACTTC. Amino acid sequence: CASSQERAKSYEQYF.

V and J are TRBV30 and TRBJ2-5; D remains ambiguous. The germline gives CDR1 GTSNPN, CDR2 SVGIG (reference sequence). Trimming cost V 2 bases and J 9 bases, with 16 bases left between them. The CDR3 is 13 residues long. CDR3 coding DNA: TGTGCCTGGAGTTCCCAAAAAACTGCGGCCCAGTACTTC. It encodes CAWSSQKTAAQYF.

This clone was recorded a few times. The gene calls are TRBV21-1 and TRBJ2-7. TRBV21-1 is annotated as a pseudogene. The length of the CDR3 is 10 residues. CDR3 sequence: CASSKSEQYF. CDR3 in DNA: TGTGCCAGCAGCAAAAGTGAGCAGTACTTC.

In the case of this clone: Other nucleotide sequences from this sample produce the same CDR3. V gene TRBV9 combines with J gene TRBJ1-2; D perhaps matches TRBD1 (6 bases). The CDR3 sequence is 15 residues long. The germline V gene encodes CDR1 SGDLS and CDR2 YYNGEE. Trimming left V 4 bases short and J 2 bases short, with 15 bases between. The CDR3 DNA reads as TGTGCCAGCAGCCCCCGGGCAGGGGCCAACTATGGCTACACCTTC. Residues: CASSPRAGANYGYTF.

The V call is TRBV25-1, the J call TRBJ2-5, with TRBD2 matching over 14 bases. Germline CDR1 is MGHDK and CDR2 is SYGVNS. This CDR3 has 16 residues. Losses at the gene ends were 5 bases for V and 5 bases for J; bases not matched to a gene: 7. The CDR3 loop reads CASSKTSGRAGETQYF. CDR3 DNA: TGTGCCAGCAGTAAGACTAGCGGGAGGGCCGGGGAGACCCAGTACTTC.

This chain connects TRBV28 to TRBJ2-5, with D perhaps TRBD1 (6 bases). The V gene lost 5 bases and the J gene lost 1 base, with 11 bases spanning the gap. Germline loops: CDR1 MDHEN, CDR2 SYDVKM. This CDR3 spans 14 amino acids. The CDR3: CASSPGTFQETQYF. CDR3 DNA sequence: TGTGCCAGCAGTCCCGGGACATTCCAAGAGACCCAGTACTTC.

The genes are TRBV5-6 and TRBJ1-2, with unresolved D. The CDR3 contains 16 residues. V was shortened by 0 bases and J by 3 bases, with 15 bases between the two germline ends. From germline, CDR1 is SGHDT and CDR2 YYEEEE. For the CDR3, the DNA is TGTGCCAGCAGCTTGGTTAGTCCTGGAGCTTACTATGGCTACACCTTC. As protein: CASSLVSPGAYYGYTF.

The V call is TRBV28, the J call TRBJ2-7; 12 nucleotides agree with TRBD2. Germline lookup yields CDR1 MDHEN and CDR2 SYDVKM. This CDR3 region has 12 residues. V was clipped by 5 bases and J by 11 bases; unmatched bases: 4. The CDR3 reads CASSLLAGGEYF. CDR3 coding DNA: TGTGCCAGCAGTCTACTAGCGGGAGGCGAGTACTTC.